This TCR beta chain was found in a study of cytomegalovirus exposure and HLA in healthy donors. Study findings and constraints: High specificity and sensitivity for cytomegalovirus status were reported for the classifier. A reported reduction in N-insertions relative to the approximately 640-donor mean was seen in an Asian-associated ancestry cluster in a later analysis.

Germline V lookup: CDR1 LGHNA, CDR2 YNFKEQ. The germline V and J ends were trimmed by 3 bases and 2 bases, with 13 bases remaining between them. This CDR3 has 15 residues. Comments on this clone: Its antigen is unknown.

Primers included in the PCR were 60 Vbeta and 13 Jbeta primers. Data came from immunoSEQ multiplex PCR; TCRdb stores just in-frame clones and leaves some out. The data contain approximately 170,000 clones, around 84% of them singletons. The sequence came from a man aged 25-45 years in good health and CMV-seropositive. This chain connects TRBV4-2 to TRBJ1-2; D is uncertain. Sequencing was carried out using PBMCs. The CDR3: CASSQDKRGNYGYTF. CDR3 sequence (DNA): TGTGCCAGCAGCCAGGATAAGAGAGGGAACTATGGCTACACCTTC.